The 32 T cell receptor beta chains below were found in one sample sequenced in a study of technical replicates of blood from a few donors (dated by TCRdb to the late 2010s). To prepare the library, the immunoSEQ multiplex PCR assay was applied. This immuneACCESS table, as held by TCRdb, lists in-frame sequences with V and J called but not all clones. Of the missing ones, under half trace to an unresolved V gene in checked studies; the others have no known cause. The sample table contains tens of thousands of clones; only one count was recorded for around 92% of them. The top ten constitute over 0.35% of the sample. Sequencing used T cells isolated from PBMCs. Receptors originate from a human donor in good health. Some clones in this sample may be carry-over from other donors' samples.

The rearrangement joins TRBV30 to TRBJ2-5; tentative D call: TRBD1 (6 bases). Trimming left V 2 bases short and J 5 bases short, with 15 bases between. The CDR3 is 14 residues long. The germline gives CDR1 GTSNPN, CDR2 SVGIG (reference sequence). The DNA of the CDR3 is TGTGCCTGGAGTTACAACAGGGTCGGTGAGACCCAGTACTTC. Its translation is CAWSYNRVGETQYF.

This clone showed up just once. The chain combines TRBV19 with TRBJ2-7; 12 positions match TRBD1. CDR3 length: 15 amino acids. Germline V CDR1 and CDR2: LNHDA, SQIVND (reference sequence). Trimming cost V 4 bases and J 5 bases; bases outside gene matches: 6. In DNA form, the CDR3 reads TGTGCCAGTAGTACAACCGGGACAGGGGGCGACGAGCAGTACTTC. Its protein product is CASSTTGTGGDEQYF.

V gene TRBV7-2 combines with J gene TRBJ2-5; D not certain. V lost 5 bases, J lost 6 bases, and 16 bases lay in between. Germline-derived CDR1 and CDR2 are SGHTA and FQGNSA. CDR3 length: 14 residues. In DNA form, the CDR3 reads TGTGCCAGCAGCCTAAGTCGGTCCTCCAAGACCCAGTACTTC. Encoded protein: CASSLSRSSKTQYF.

The V and J genes are TRBV9 and TRBJ2-7, with 9 bases that match TRBD2. Trimming at V came to 4 bases and at J to 0 bases, leaving 5 bases not matched to a gene. CDR1 SGDLS and CDR2 YYNGEE come from the germline V gene. The CDR3 sequence is 15 residues long. The CDR3 DNA follows: TGTGCCAGCAGCCAGACTAGCGGAAGCTCCTACGAGCAGTACTTC. It codes for CASSQTSGSSYEQYF.

The rearrangement uses TRBV7-9 and TRBJ1-5; a weak D match, TRBD1 (6 bases). Germline CDR1 reads SEHNR; CDR2 reads FQNEAQ (reference sequence). The CDR3 is 17 amino acids. Trimming removed 5 bases at V and 5 bases at J, with 22 bases between. CDR3 amino acids: CASSATQTGTNYQPQHF. The DNA for the CDR3 is TGTGCCAGCAGCGCTACTCAAACCGGGACAAATTATCAGCCCCAGCATTTT.

The chain joins TRBV7-3 to TRBJ2-3; weak D call: TRBD2 (5 bases). The CDR3 loop spans 13 amino acids. Germline V lookup: CDR1 SGHTA, CDR2 FQGTGA. V lost 3 bases and J 12 bases, leaving 16 bases between the germline ends. The CDR3 sequence is CASSLDSWLPQYF. The CDR3 DNA is TGTGCCAGCAGCTTGGACTCCTGGCTACCTCAGTATTTT.

In DNA form, the CDR3 reads TGCAGCGTTCGTCCTAGCGGGACCTACGAGCAGTACTTC. Translation gives CSVRPSGTYEQYF. The chain recombines TRBV29-1 with TRBJ2-7; 9 nucleotides match TRBD2. The CDR3 has 13 amino acids. The V segment lost 5 bases and the J segment 2 bases; nucleotides outside the gene matches: 4. The germline V gene encodes CDR1 SQVTM and CDR2 ANQGSEA.

This chain connects TRBV7-2 to TRBJ2-1, with TRBD2 matching over 9 bases. V lost 3 bases and J lost 7; bases outside the gene matches: 7. The CDR3 totals 15 residues. Germline V CDR1 and CDR2: SGHTA, FQGNSA. This CDR3 reads CASSFIAGVGNEQFF. CDR3 sequence (DNA): TGTGCCAGCAGCTTTATAGCGGGAGTGGGGAATGAGCAGTTCTTC.

The V call is TRBV6-6, the J call TRBJ2-7; 7 bases match TRBD1. CDR3 length: 14 residues. Germline-derived CDR1 and CDR2 are MNHNY and SVGAGI (reference sequence). V lost 6 bases, J lost 0 bases, and 5 bases stayed unmatched. CDR3 loop: CASSSTGDSYEQYF. CDR3 coding DNA: TGTGCCAGCAGCAGTACAGGGGACTCCTACGAGCAGTACTTC.

The V gene is TRBV11-2, the J gene TRBJ2-7; TRBD1 might be the D (6 bases). This CDR3 spans 16 amino acids. Trimming stripped 7 bases from V and 3 bases from J, with 22 bases between. Germline-derived CDR1 and CDR2 are SGHAT and FQNNGV. The CDR3 loop reads CASTKRQDSPHYEQYF. The CDR3 DNA reads as TGTGCCAGCACTAAACGCCAGGACAGCCCTCACTACGAGCAGTACTTC.

V is TRBV27 and J is TRBJ2-1; D unresolved. The CDR3 is made up of 13 amino acids. V gave up 2 bases and J gave up 7 bases, with 9 bases separating them. Per germline, CDR1 MNHEY and CDR2 SMNVEV (reference sequence). CDR3 coding DNA: TGTGCCAGCAGTTTAGGAGTTTGGAATGAGCAGTTCTTC. This gives the protein CASSLGVWNEQFF.

This rearrangement joins TRBV7-2 to TRBJ2-3, with D maybe TRBD2 (6 bases). Germline V lookup: CDR1 SGHTA, CDR2 FQGNSA. Deletions cut 2 bases from V and 7 bases from J, with 25 bases between. The CDR3 runs to 18 residues. The CDR3 loop is CASSLKLMGGPPHNTQYF. CDR3 coding DNA: TGTGCCAGCAGCTTAAAACTCATGGGAGGTCCTCCCCATAATACGCAGTATTTT.

In its sample, this clone was seen once. This CDR3 reads CASTEGQGGTGELFF. DNA for the CDR3: TGTGCCAGCACCGAAGGACAGGGCGGGACCGGGGAGCTGTTTTTT. The V gene is TRBV27, the J gene TRBJ2-2; 8 positions agree with TRBD1. This CDR3 is 15 amino acids long. Germline-derived CDR1 and CDR2 are MNHEY and SMNVEV (reference sequence). The V segment lost 7 bases and the J segment 5 bases; nucleotides outside the gene matches: 9.

This clone was recorded a few times. The chain links TRBV7-2 to TRBJ1-3; 9 nucleotides match TRBD1. This CDR3 is 15 amino acids long. After removal of 4 bases from V and 4 bases from J, the junction contained 5 bases not matched to a gene. Germline CDR1 SGHTA, CDR2 FQGNSA. CDR3 residues: CASSYGQGKGNTIYF. The CDR3, as DNA: TGTGCCAGCAGCTATGGACAGGGGAAAGGAAACACCATATATTTT.

The V gene is TRBV7-3, the J gene TRBJ1-2; TRBD1 matches at 10 bases. Germline V gives CDR1 SGHTA, CDR2 FQGTGA. This CDR3 has 13 residues. J was trimmed by 6 bases and V by 3 bases; bases with no gene match: 1. The CDR3 sequence: CASSFGTGDGYTF. The CDR3 region has the DNA TGTGCCAGCAGCTTTGGGACAGGGGATGGCTACACCTTC. The full variable domain, rest sourced from reference TRBV7-3 and TRBJ1-2, is GAGVSQTPSNKVTEKGKYVELRCDPISGHTALYWYRQSLGQGPEFLIYFQGTGAADDSGLPNDRFFAVRPEGSVSTLKIQRTERGDSAVYLCASSFGTGDGYTFGSGTRLTVV.

The chain has TRBV27 and TRBJ2-7, with 9 bases aligning to TRBD2. V shed 9 bases and J 1 base; nucleotides not matched to a gene: 4. The CDR3 loop spans 13 amino acids. CDR1 is MNHEY, CDR2 SMNVEV, per germline (reference sequence). The CDR3 DNA follows: TGTGCCAGACTAGCGGGCCTATCCTACGAGCAGTACTTC. Translated, it gives CARLAGLSYEQYF.

This clone turned up a few times. J is TRBJ2-2 and V is TRBV7-9; 11 bases are shared with TRBD1. The CDR3 loop spans 12 amino acids. Trimming at V came to 5 bases and at J to 12 bases, leaving 2 bases not matched to a gene. Looked up from germline, CDR1 is SEHNR and CDR2 is FQNEAQ (reference sequence). Here the CDR3 reads CASSLDRGQLFF. CDR3 bases: TGTGCCAGCAGCCTGGACAGGGGGCAGCTGTTTTTT.

This clone appeared once. This chain connects TRBV6-6 to TRBJ2-5, with D perhaps matching TRBD2 (5 bases). The CDR3 sequence is 14 residues long. In germline, CDR1 is MNHNY, CDR2 SVGAGI (reference sequence). Trimming took 2 bases from V and 3 from J, leaving 10 bases between them. The CDR3 spells CASSYVSAKETQYF. The CDR3 coding sequence is TGTGCCAGCAGTTACGTTAGCGCCAAAGAGACCCAGTACTTC.

The chain uses TRBV7-9 and TRBJ2-5, with TRBD2 matching 11 bases. V gave up 2 bases and J gave up 4 bases; unmatched junction bases: 0. The CDR3 has 14 amino acids. Germline loops: CDR1 SEHNR, CDR2 FQNEAQ (reference sequence). CDR3 in DNA: TGTGCCAGCAGCTTACTAGCGGGAGGAGAGACCCAGTACTTC. Residues: CASSLLAGGETQYF. The entire variable domain, with the rest obtained from reference TRBV7-9 and TRBJ2-5, is as follows: DTGVSQNPRHKITKRGQNVTFRCDPISEHNRLYWYRQTLGQGPEFLTYFQNEAQLEKSRLLSDRFSAERPKGSFSTLEIQRTEQGDSAMYLCASSLLAGGETQYFGPGTRLLVL.

The CDR3, as DNA: TGTGCTAGTGGTTTGGTAGGTAAAGGCCCCGGGACCGGGGAGCTGTTTTTT. Its translation: CASGLVGKGPGTGELFF. The chain uses TRBV12-5 and TRBJ2-2; D remains unclear. The CDR3 runs to 17 residues. Germline V CDR1 and CDR2: LGHNT, FRNRAP. With 0 bases removed from V and 5 bases from J, the gap between germline ends came to 16 bases.

V is TRBV11-3 and J is TRBJ2-7; D possibly corresponds to TRBD1 (5 bases). The CDR3 covers 13 residues. Germline V gene data show CDR1 as SGHNT and CDR2 as YENEEA. Trimming took off 4 bases at V and 4 bases at J, with 11 bases between the two ends. The CDR3 here is CASSSGLGYEQYF. The DNA of the CDR3 is TGTGCCAGCAGCTCAGGGTTGGGTTACGAGCAGTACTTC.

The chain links TRBV27 to TRBJ2-7; 8 bases line up with TRBD1. The junction had 8 bases not matched to a gene; V was cut back by 2 bases and J by 5 bases. Germline loops: CDR1 MNHEY, CDR2 SMNVEV (reference sequence). CDR3 length equals 15 residues. Here the CDR3 reads CASSLRETGVDEQYF. The CDR3 DNA sequence: TGTGCCAGCAGTTTAAGGGAGACAGGGGTCGACGAGCAGTACTTC.

The chain couples TRBV6-6 to TRBJ1-1; D is possibly TRBD1 (6 bases). The CDR3 spans 13 residues. Trimming shortened V by 4 bases and J by 9 bases, and 15 bases separated the two germline ends. Germline lookup yields CDR1 MNHNY and CDR2 SVGAGI (reference sequence). CDR3 residues: CASSSPGAGKAFF. In DNA, the CDR3 is TGTGCCAGCAGTTCCCCAGGGGCAGGGAAAGCTTTCTTT.

The gene calls are TRBV7-2 and TRBJ2-2, with 11 bases matching TRBD2. The V and J ends lost 5 bases and 4 bases, in that order; junction bases with no gene match: 6. CDR1 is SGHTA and CDR2 is FQGNSA in the germline V gene. The CDR3 has 16 residues. The CDR3 region is CASSVLAGAPTGELFF. The DNA for the CDR3 is TGTGCCAGCAGCGTACTAGCGGGAGCGCCCACCGGGGAGCTGTTTTTT.

The chain joins TRBV13 to TRBJ2-7; 11 bases match TRBD2. The CDR3 is 15 residues long. Germline values: CDR1 PRHDT, CDR2 FYEKMQ (reference sequence). With V trimmed by 5 bases and J by 4 bases, 7 bases remained unmatched. In DNA form, the CDR3 reads TGTGCCAGCAGCCCTGGACTAGCGGGTGGGTACGAGCAGTACTTC. Translation gives CASSPGLAGGYEQYF.

The table lists this clone with a few counts. The chain is built from TRBV5-1 and TRBJ1-1; maybe TRBD1 (5 bases). The CDR3 length is 16 residues. Trimming left V 4 bases short and J 3 bases short, with 19 bases between. Germline lookup yields CDR1 SGHRS and CDR2 YFSETQ. DNA for the CDR3: TGCGCCAGCAGCCCACTCAGGGATCCTGTGGACACTGAAGCTTTCTTT. Translating it yields CASSPLRDPVDTEAFF.

CDR3 region: CASGLLRGRGNEQFF. As DNA, the CDR3 is TGTGCTAGTGGTTTACTCCGCGGGAGGGGAAATGAGCAGTTCTTC. The rearrangement uses TRBV12-5 and TRBJ2-1; TRBD2 matches at 9 bases. J gave up 7 bases and V 3 bases, and 7 bases lay outside the gene matches. Germline CDR1 is LGHNT and CDR2 is FRNRAP. The CDR3 contains 15 residues. The full variable domain, completed using reference TRBV12-5 and TRBJ2-1, is DARVTQTPRHKVTEMGQEVTMRCQPILGHNTVFWYRQTMMQGLELLAYFRNRAPLDDSGMPKDRFSAEMPDATLATLKIQPSEPRDSAVYFCASGLLRGRGNEQFFGPGTRLTVL.

This rearrangement joins TRBV29-1 to TRBJ1-2; 7 nucleotides align to TRBD1. V gave up 5 bases and J gave up 2 bases; unmatched junction bases: 2. The CDR3 totals 12 residues. CDR1 and CDR2 from the germline V gene are SQVTM and ANQGSEA. The CDR3 DNA is TGCAGCGTTCTCAGGGGGAACTATGGCTACACCTTC. Translation gives CSVLRGNYGYTF.

V usage is TRBV11-2 and J usage is TRBJ1-1; possible D gene TRBD1, 5 bases. Germline-derived CDR1 and CDR2 are SGHAT and FQNNGV. CDR3 length: 13 residues. V was clipped by 1 base and J by 4 bases, with 7 bases between them. CDR3 region: CASSLGQPTEAFF. In DNA form, the CDR3 reads TGTGCCAGCAGCTTAGGACAGCCCACTGAAGCTTTCTTT.

This clone was seen only a few times. This chain connects TRBV9 to TRBJ2-5; D not resolved. Trimming pared 1 base from V and 2 bases from J, leaving 9 bases between. The CDR3 runs 14 residues. Germline V gene sequence: CDR1 SGDLS, CDR2 YYNGEE. CDR3 region: CASSVSTTQETQYF. The CDR3 DNA reads TGTGCCAGCAGCGTATCCACTACACAAGAGACCCAGTACTTC.

This clone was detected only once. The CDR3 spells CASSLAGWSDGYTF. In DNA form, the CDR3 reads TGTGCCAGCAGCTTAGCTGGGTGGAGTGATGGCTACACCTTC. V is TRBV11-2 and J is TRBJ1-2; D remains unclear. This CDR3 contains 14 residues. Germline V gives CDR1 SGHAT, CDR2 FQNNGV. Trimming shortened V by 1 base and J by 6 bases, and 12 bases separated the two germline ends.

The gene calls are TRBV6-1 and TRBJ1-1; D may be TRBD1 (5 bases). This CDR3 contains 13 residues. The germline V gene encodes CDR1 MNHNS and CDR2 SASEGT. Trimming removed 6 bases at V and 6 bases at J, with 14 bases between. CDR3 in DNA: TGTGCCAGCAGCGTTCAGGGTATGGCTGAAGCTTTCTTT. This gives the protein CASSVQGMAEAFF.